This entry lists 22 T cell receptor beta chains sequenced from one sample in a study of cytomegalovirus exposure and HLA in healthy donors. Primers: 60 Vbeta forward and 13 Jbeta reverse. Clones were read by immunoSEQ multiplex PCR, and TCRdb kept only the in-frame ones, dropping some. The sample has about 230,000 clones, around 85% seen once. The specimen sequenced was PBMCs. Receptor source: a human donor in good health.

This clone was picked up one time. The sample carries other DNA sequences with the same CDR3. V gene TRBV28 combines with J gene TRBJ1-5; D perhaps matches TRBD1 (5 bases). This CDR3 has 13 residues. CDR1 MDHEN and CDR2 SYDVKM come from the germline V gene. Trimming cost V 5 bases and J 4 bases, with 9 bases left between them. CDR3 in amino acids: CASSGGVNQPQHF. The CDR3 bases are TGTGCCAGCAGTGGAGGGGTAAATCAGCCCCAGCATTTT.

This chain joins TRBV19 and TRBJ2-1; D call uncertain. The CDR3 is made up of 14 amino acids. Trimming cost V 6 bases and J 7 bases, with 16 bases left between them. Germline V gene lookup returns CDR1 LNHDA and CDR2 SQIVND (reference sequence). The CDR3 coding sequence is TGTGCCAGTAGACCGACGGTGGCGCGGAATGAGCAGTTCTTC. It encodes CASRPTVARNEQFF.

The chain combines TRBV5-3 with TRBJ2-5; 9 bases agree with TRBD1. TRBV5-3 is identified as an open reading frame with a role that is uncertain. The V segment lost 0 bases and the J segment 5 bases; nucleotides outside the gene matches: 8. This CDR3 comprises 16 residues. CDR3 nucleotide sequence: TGTGCCAGAAGCTTGGCCTTCGGACAGGGGTTTGAGACCCAGTACTTC. Its protein is CARSLAFGQGFETQYF.

The chain employs TRBV2 and TRBJ1-2; the D gene is possibly TRBD1 (6 bases). The CDR3 is 15 residues long. V was trimmed by 0 bases and J by 0 bases, leaving 8 bases between them. The germline gives CDR1 SNHLY, CDR2 FYNNEI. The CDR3 protein is CASSEAGGANYGYTF. As DNA, the CDR3 is TGTGCCAGCAGTGAAGCAGGGGGAGCTAACTATGGCTACACCTTC.

The chain employs TRBV6-1 and TRBJ2-7, with 7 positions matching TRBD2. The CDR3 covers 15 residues. From germline, CDR1 is MNHNS and CDR2 SASEGT. V dropped 2 bases and J dropped 0; count of bases not matched to a gene: 4. The CDR3 spells CASSELADSSYEQYF. The CDR3 DNA sequence: TGTGCCAGCAGTGAACTAGCGGATAGCTCCTACGAGCAGTACTTC.

The table lists this clone with a count of one. The CDR3 nucleotides are TGCGCCAGCAGCTTGACAGGGACTAGCGGGATCAATGAGCAGTTCTTC. Translation gives CASSLTGTSGINEQFF. The chain joins TRBV5-1 to TRBJ2-1; 13 nucleotides match TRBD2. The CDR3 consists of 16 residues. Trimming took 1 base from V and 6 from J; bases not matched to a gene: 4. The germline V gene encodes CDR1 SGHRS and CDR2 YFSETQ.

This clone was seen only a few times. The chain carries TRBV4-3 and TRBJ2-7, with TRBD2 matching 7 bases. The CDR3 is 13 amino acids. The germline V gene has CDR1 LGHNA and CDR2 YSLEER. J gave up 6 bases and V 4 bases, and 6 bases lay outside the gene matches. Here the CDR3 reads CASSPRLASEQYF. CDR3 nucleotides: TGCGCCAGCAGCCCAAGACTAGCAAGCGAGCAGTACTTC.

V and J are TRBV5-1 and TRBJ1-1; D gene unclear. The CDR3 extends over 14 amino acids. Germline CDR1 reads SGHRS; CDR2 reads YFSETQ. Trimming cost V 0 bases and J 0 bases, with 6 bases left between them. The CDR3 DNA is TGCGCCAGCAGCTTGGGGGCCGTGAACACTGAAGCTTTCTTT. Translating it yields CASSLGAVNTEAFF.

The V gene is TRBV5-1, the J gene TRBJ1-3, with TRBD1 matching over 9 bases. With 5 bases clipped from V and 0 bases from J, the junction kept 3 bases outside the gene matches. This CDR3 is built from 15 residues. Germline CDR1 SGHRS, CDR2 YFSETQ. The CDR3 bases are TGCGCCAGCAGGCTGACAGGGGGCTCTGGAAACACCATATATTTT. Encoded protein: CASRLTGGSGNTIYF.

V gene TRBV2 combines with J gene TRBJ2-7; 7 nucleotides agree with TRBD1. CDR1 is SNHLY, CDR2 FYNNEI, per germline. The CDR3 is 13 residues long. The trim removed 6 bases at V and 1 base at J, leaving 3 bases unmatched. CDR3 nucleotides: TGTGCCAGCAGACCGGACAGGTCCTACGAGCAGTACTTC. This translates into CASRPDRSYEQYF.

This chain connects TRBV7-9 to TRBJ2-1, with 14 nucleotides matching TRBD2. CDR3 length: 17 amino acids. V shed 5 bases, J shed 4 bases, and the junction held 7 bases outside the gene matches. Germline V lookup: CDR1 SEHNR, CDR2 FQNEAQ (reference sequence). The CDR3 nucleotides read TGTGCCAGCAGCACCGGGACTAGCGGGAGAGAGTACAATGAGCAGTTCTTC. This translates into CASSTGTSGREYNEQFF. The full variable domain, with the rest looked up from reference TRBV7-9 and TRBJ2-1, is DTGVSQNPRHKITKRGQNVTFRCDPISEHNRLYWYRQTLGQGPEFLTYFQNEAQLEKSRLLSDRFSAERPKGSFSTLEIQRTEQGDSAMYLCASSTGTSGREYNEQFFGPGTRLTVL.

The V and J genes are TRBV7-2 and TRBJ2-2; D unclear. Trimming left V 0 bases short and J 1 base short, with 6 bases between. The CDR3 has 15 residues. The germline CDR1 and CDR2 sequences are SGHTA and FQGNSA. The CDR3 spells CASSLAFGNTGELFF. In nucleotides, the CDR3 is TGTGCCAGCAGCTTAGCTTTCGGGAACACCGGGGAGCTGTTTTTT.

CDR3 amino acids: CASSKGTWLKTDTQYF. CDR3 nucleotide sequence: TGTGCCAGCAGTAAAGGGACTTGGCTAAAGACAGATACGCAGTATTTT. The V gene is TRBV6-1, the J gene TRBJ2-3, with a weak D call TRBD2 (6 bases). CDR3 length: 16 residues. CDR1 is MNHNS, CDR2 SASEGT, per germline. Trimming left V 5 bases short and J 3 bases short, with 18 bases between.

The CDR3 region is CASSYGTGRGNEQYF. The CDR3 DNA is TGTGCCAGCAGTTACGGTACAGGGAGAGGGAACGAGCAGTACTTC. V and J are TRBV6-6 and TRBJ2-7; weak D call: TRBD1 (6 bases). Germline V gene lookup returns CDR1 MNHNY and CDR2 SVGAGI (reference sequence). With 2 bases removed from V and 5 bases from J, the gap between germline ends came to 16 bases. The CDR3 extends over 15 amino acids.

The chain links TRBV30 to TRBJ2-5; 12 bases are shared with TRBD2. The DNA end is more similar to TRBJ2-7, so the J call may be wrong. This CDR3 spans 14 amino acids. The germline CDR1 and CDR2 sequences are GTSNPN and SVGIG (reference sequence). The CDR3 bases are TGTGCCTGGCTTACTAGCGGGAGGAACCACGAGCAGTACTTC. This gives the protein CAWLTSGRNHEQYF.

This chain joins TRBV10-2 and TRBJ1-1; D is perhaps TRBD1 (5 bases). This CDR3 is 13 amino acids long. Germline values: CDR1 WSHSY, CDR2 SAAADI. Trimming stripped 4 bases from V and 1 base from J, with 7 bases between. This CDR3 is CASSVDRNTEAFF. DNA of the CDR3: TGCGCCAGCAGTGTCGACAGGAACACTGAAGCTTTCTTT.

The chain employs TRBV4-1 and TRBJ2-7, with 10 bases lining up with TRBD2. With V trimmed by 5 bases and J by 1 base, 8 bases remained unmatched. CDR3 length: 16 amino acids. Germline loops: CDR1 MGHRA, CDR2 YSYEKL. This chain's CDR3 is CASSAGLAGVSYEQYF. Here the CDR3 DNA reads TGCGCCAGCAGCGCGGGGCTAGCGGGAGTTTCCTACGAGCAGTACTTC.

V gene TRBV6-5 combines with J gene TRBJ2-6; no definite D call. This CDR3 contains 13 residues. Germline CDR1 reads MNHEY; CDR2 reads SVGAGI. The V gene lost 8 bases and the J gene lost 1 base, with 6 bases spanning the gap. The CDR3 nucleotides read TGTGCCAGCGGCTTTTCTGGGGCCAACGTCCTGACTTTC. This translates into CASGFSGANVLTF.

The chain recombines TRBV7-2 with TRBJ2-7; D is perhaps TRBD1 (5 bases). From germline, CDR1 is SGHTA and CDR2 FQGNSA. The CDR3 has 14 residues. V lost 3 bases to trimming and J lost 7 bases, with 16 bases between them. The DNA of the CDR3 is TGTGCCAGCAGCTTTGGTGGCAGGGTTGGGGAGCAGTACTTC. This encodes CASSFGGRVGEQYF.

As to this clone: The same CDR3 is also encoded by other DNA sequences in this sample. This chain uses TRBV27 with TRBJ1-5, with D possibly matching TRBD1 (6 bases). The CDR3 totals 14 residues. Germline CDR1 is MNHEY and CDR2 is SMNVEV (reference sequence). V lost 3 bases to trimming and J lost 4 bases, with 10 bases between them. CDR3 sequence (DNA): TGTGCCAGCAGTTTGGGGCAGGGGAATCAGCCCCAGCATTTT. It encodes CASSLGQGNQPQHF.

J is TRBJ2-3 and V is TRBV7-2; 13 bases agree with TRBD2. CDR1 and CDR2 (germline): SGHTA, FQGNSA. The CDR3 runs to 16 residues. The ends lost 5 bases at V and 6 bases at J; junction bases unmatched: 8. The DNA of the CDR3 is TGTGCCAGCAGCCCCCGGACTAGCGGGGGAAGGGATACGCAGTATTTT. Translation gives CASSPRTSGGRDTQYF.

Only a few counts were recorded for this clone. V usage is TRBV4-3 and J usage is TRBJ1-4, with D perhaps matching TRBD1 (5 bases). CDR1 is LGHNA and CDR2 is YSLEER in the germline V gene. The CDR3 is 15 amino acids. The V and J ends lost 0 bases and 4 bases respectively, with 9 bases between them. CDR3 loop: CASSQEGQINEKLFF. The CDR3 region has the DNA TGCGCCAGCAGCCAAGAGGGGCAAATTAATGAAAAACTGTTTTTT.